The 26 T cell receptor beta chains given below trace back to one sample, sequenced in a study of shared T cell receptors in the human thymus (dated by TCRdb to about 2021). The library was prepared using the immunoSEQ multiplex PCR assay. In its TCRdb copy, this immuneACCESS table keeps in-frame sequences only and misses some clones. Where compared with another copy, unresolved V genes explain less than half of these, and the others have no known cause. The sample table holds about 540,000 clones, of which about four fifths were seen once. The top ten clones comprise about 0.013% of the sample. These sequences were also reported in another study, on human thymus T cells.

The specimen sequenced was thymocytes. These receptors all stem from a boy in the first two years of life with a congenital heart defect. Donor details come from another sample of the same person, matched by shared clones.

The chain combines TRBV6-1 with TRBJ2-7; 7 bases line up with TRBD1. J lost 2 bases, V lost 6 bases, and 10 bases had no gene match. The CDR3 covers 15 residues. Germline lookup yields CDR1 MNHNS and CDR2 SASEGT. CDR3 region: CASRTKGDRTYEQYF. The CDR3 DNA reads TGTGCCAGCAGGACCAAGGGGGACAGAACCTACGAGCAGTACTTC.

This sequence joins TRBV6-5 and TRBJ2-7; D possibly corresponds to TRBD2 (5 bases). Germline lookup yields CDR1 MNHEY and CDR2 SVGAGI. The V gene lost 5 bases and the J gene lost 0 bases, with 11 bases spanning the gap. The CDR3 totals 14 residues. As DNA, the CDR3 is TGTGCCAGCAGTGCTCGGGGTTTCTCCTACGAGCAGTACTTC. Translated: CASSARGFSYEQYF.

The J gene is TRBJ2-7, the V gene TRBV29-1; 16 nucleotides align to TRBD2. The ends lost 5 bases at V and 2 bases at J; junction bases unmatched: 6. The germline CDR1 and CDR2 sequences are SQVTM and ANQGSEA. This CDR3 contains 16 residues. CDR3 nucleotide sequence: TGCAGCGTTCTTACCGGGACTAGCGGGAGGGCCTACGAGCAGTACTTC. Translation: CSVLTGTSGRAYEQYF.

The J gene is TRBJ1-5, the V gene TRBV15, with 7 bases fitting TRBD1. With 0 bases clipped from V and 6 bases from J, the junction kept 8 bases outside the gene matches. Germline CDR1 LNHNV, CDR2 YYDKDF (reference sequence). This CDR3 has 16 residues. CDR3 sequence reads: CATSRETGTIGQPQHF. The CDR3 coding sequence is TGTGCCACCAGCAGAGAGACAGGGACCATTGGTCAGCCCCAGCATTTT.

The chain combines TRBV18 with TRBJ2-6; maybe TRBD2 (7 bases). This CDR3 has 15 residues. V lost 8 bases and J 4 bases, leaving 15 bases between the germline ends. Germline V gene data show CDR1 as KGHSH and CDR2 as LQKENI. CDR3 residues: CASHGGARGANVLTF. CDR3 sequence (DNA): TGTGCCAGCCATGGGGGGGCAAGAGGGGCCAACGTCCTGACTTTC.

This chain uses TRBV7-2 with TRBJ2-7, with 14 positions matching TRBD2. From germline, CDR1 is SGHTA and CDR2 FQGNSA. The CDR3 runs to 15 residues. The V segment lost 4 bases and the J segment 6 bases; nucleotides outside the gene matches: 5. CDR3 bases: TGTGCCAGCAGCTCGGGACTAGCGGGGGTCAGCGAGCAGTACTTC. Amino acids: CASSSGLAGVSEQYF.

V gene TRBV7-9 combines with J gene TRBJ2-7; 7 bases are a match to TRBD1. The V gene end was trimmed by 2 bases and the J gene end by 2 bases; junction bases not matched to a gene: 3. Germline CDR1 is SEHNR and CDR2 is FQNEAQ (reference sequence). The CDR3 sequence is 14 residues long. The CDR3: CASSLRDRAYEQYF. The CDR3 region has the DNA TGTGCCAGCAGCTTAAGGGACAGAGCCTACGAGCAGTACTTC.

A word on this clone: Other nucleotide sequences from this sample produce the same CDR3. V and J are TRBV7-9 and TRBJ1-1, with TRBD1 matching 7 bases. Germline V lookup: CDR1 SEHNR, CDR2 FQNEAQ (reference sequence). V shed 3 bases, J shed 4 bases, and the junction held 2 bases outside the gene matches. This CDR3 comprises 13 residues. In DNA form, the CDR3 reads TGTGCCAGCAGCTTGGGACAGTCCACTGAAGCTTTCTTT. Protein sequence: CASSLGQSTEAFF.

This sequence joins TRBV6-4 and TRBJ2-1; 7 nucleotides match TRBD1. Trimming at V came to 2 bases and at J to 3 bases, leaving 4 bases not matched to a gene. The CDR3 is 15 residues long. Looked up from germline, CDR1 is MRHNA and CDR2 is SNTAGT. In nucleotides, the CDR3 is TGTGCCAGCAGTGACCGGGACAGAGACTACAATGAGCAGTTCTTC. Amino acid sequence: CASSDRDRDYNEQFF.

The V call is TRBV5-4, the J call TRBJ2-5, with 14 nucleotides matching TRBD2. CDR1 SGHNT and CDR2 YYREEE come from the germline V gene (reference sequence). The CDR3 is made up of 16 amino acids. V lost 3 bases to trimming and J lost 5 bases; unmatched junction nucleotides: 6. CDR3 amino acids: CASSYRTSGRTETQYF. The CDR3 DNA reads TGTGCCAGCAGCTACCGGACTAGCGGGAGGACGGAGACCCAGTACTTC.

This clone showed up just a few times. The V call is TRBV4-2, the J call TRBJ2-7; D perhaps matches TRBD1 (6 bases). The CDR3 sequence is 15 residues long. V lost 3 bases and J lost 5, with 17 bases in between. Germline V gene lookup returns CDR1 LGHNA and CDR2 YNFKEQ. The CDR3 region is CASSHGHRVSDEQYF. The CDR3, as DNA: TGTGCCAGCAGCCATGGTCACAGGGTTAGCGACGAGCAGTACTTC.

V usage is TRBV7-9 and J usage is TRBJ2-7; TRBD1 might be the D (5 bases). The CDR3 totals 15 residues. Trimming shortened V by 4 bases and J by 3 bases, and 16 bases separated the two germline ends. Germline values: CDR1 SEHNR, CDR2 FQNEAQ (reference sequence). CDR3 bases: TGTGCCAGCAGCTCCACCGGACAAAAATACTACGAGCAGTACTTC. Residues: CASSSTGQKYYEQYF.

The chain has TRBV29-1 and TRBJ2-7; D possibly corresponds to TRBD1 (5 bases). CDR3 length equals 15 residues. V was cut by 2 bases and J by 3 bases, with 17 bases left in between. From germline, CDR1 is SQVTM and CDR2 ANQGSEA. The CDR3 is CSVESGPGSDYEQYF. DNA of the CDR3: TGCAGCGTTGAAAGTGGGCCAGGGTCGGACTACGAGCAGTACTTC.

The CDR3 bases are TGTGCCAGCAGTGCCGGGGCCCAGGGGACGTCCTATGGCTACACCTTC. Protein product: CASSAGAQGTSYGYTF. The chain combines TRBV6-1 with TRBJ1-2; D is possibly TRBD1 (6 bases). The CDR3 contains 16 residues. CDR1 and CDR2 from the germline V gene are MNHNS and SASEGT. Trimming removed 4 bases at V and 4 bases at J, with 19 bases between.

The gene calls are TRBV29-1 and TRBJ2-1; 7 positions agree with TRBD2. The CDR3 covers 17 residues. Trimming cost V 5 bases and J 3 bases; bases outside gene matches: 16. Germline CDR1 SQVTM, CDR2 ANQGSEA. The CDR3, as DNA: TGCAGCGTTTTGGTCGGGGCGGTACTAGCGCTCTACAATGAGCAGTTCTTC. Its translation is CSVLVGAVLALYNEQFF.

The chain's CDR3 is CAWSVPGLATNEQFF. The CDR3 DNA follows: TGTGCCTGGAGTGTCCCGGGACTAGCTACCAATGAGCAGTTCTTC. The chain links TRBV30 to TRBJ2-1, with 9 bases lining up with TRBD2. The germline gives CDR1 GTSNPN, CDR2 SVGIG (reference sequence). V dropped 0 bases and J dropped 6; count of bases not matched to a gene: 6. The CDR3 consists of 15 residues.

The chain carries TRBV27 and TRBJ2-7, with TRBD1 as a possible D gene (6 bases). Trimming shortened V by 1 base and J by 5 bases, and 12 bases separated the two germline ends. Per germline, CDR1 MNHEY and CDR2 SMNVEV (reference sequence). The CDR3 covers 14 residues. This chain's CDR3 is CASSLLGAQDEQYF. The CDR3 DNA sequence: TGTGCCAGCAGTTTATTGGGGGCGCAGGACGAGCAGTACTTC.

The V and J genes are TRBV5-6 and TRBJ2-7; D is perhaps TRBD1 (7 bases). CDR1 and CDR2 from the germline V gene are SGHDT and YYEEEE. Trimming shortened V by 6 bases and J by 2 bases, and 24 bases separated the two germline ends. This CDR3 spans 17 amino acids. CDR3: CASIQGGGASTPYEQYF. The CDR3 DNA sequence: TGTGCCAGCATCCAGGGGGGCGGTGCCTCAACGCCCTACGAGCAGTACTTC.

The chain has TRBV18 and TRBJ2-1; 11 bases agree with TRBD2. This CDR3 has 18 residues. Trimming at V came to 2 bases and at J to 3 bases, leaving 9 bases not matched to a gene. Per the germline V gene, CDR1 is KGHSH and CDR2 is LQKENI. The CDR3 spells CASSPEGLAGGHYNEQFF. CDR3 coding DNA: TGTGCCAGCTCACCAGAAGGGCTAGCGGGAGGCCACTACAATGAGCAGTTCTTC. The full variable domain, with the rest looked up from reference TRBV18 and TRBJ2-1, is NAGVMQNPRHLVRRRGQEARLRCSPMKGHSHVYWYRQLPEEGLKFMVYLQKENIIDESGMPKERFSAEFPKEGPSILRIQQVVRGDSAAYFCASSPEGLAGGHYNEQFFGPGTRLTVL.

The chain combines TRBV28 with TRBJ1-5; D not resolved. Trimming left V 2 bases short and J 7 bases short, with 6 bases between. CDR3 length equals 12 residues. From germline, CDR1 is MDHEN and CDR2 SYDVKM. CDR3 in amino acids: CASSLLAQPQHF. DNA for the CDR3: TGTGCCAGCAGTTTACTAGCCCAGCCCCAGCATTTT.

Only one count was recorded for this clone. In DNA, the CDR3 is TGTGCCAGCAGTTCCTCCGGACAGGGGGAAACTGAAGCTTTCTTT. Protein sequence: CASSSSGQGETEAFF. The chain carries TRBV28 and TRBJ1-1; TRBD1 matches 10 bases. V was pared by 4 bases and J by 5 bases, with 7 bases of the junction left unmatched. CDR1 and CDR2 (germline): MDHEN, SYDVKM. The length of the CDR3 is 15 residues.

The chain combines TRBV25-1 with TRBJ2-7; D might be TRBD2 (6 bases). Trimming took 2 bases from V and 2 from J, leaving 13 bases between them. CDR3 length: 15 amino acids. Germline CDR1 and CDR2: MGHDK and SYGVNS. CDR3 loop: CASSEGSGATYEQYF. In DNA, the CDR3 is TGTGCCAGCAGTGAAGGGTCGGGAGCCACCTACGAGCAGTACTTC.

J is TRBJ1-2 and V is TRBV4-3, with 8 bases fitting TRBD1. Germline loops: CDR1 LGHNA, CDR2 YSLEER. The CDR3 consists of 19 residues. J was trimmed by 2 bases and V by 0 bases; bases with no gene match: 14. CDR3 residues: CASSQDGVPPDRGNYGYTF. CDR3 DNA: TGCGCCAGCAGCCAAGATGGGGTCCCCCCCGACAGGGGAAACTATGGCTACACCTTC.

The genes are TRBV14 and TRBJ2-7; unclear D gene. CDR3 length: 14 amino acids. Per germline, CDR1 SGHDN and CDR2 FVKESK. V gave up 1 base and J gave up 3 bases, with 10 bases separating them. The chain's CDR3 is CASSQGERSYEQYF. Written as DNA, the CDR3 is TGTGCCAGCAGCCAAGGTGAGAGAAGCTACGAGCAGTACTTC.

V is TRBV15 and J is TRBJ1-1, with a possible D match to TRBD1 (5 bases). CDR1 is LNHNV, CDR2 YYDKDF, per germline (reference sequence). The CDR3 runs 13 residues. V lost 6 bases to trimming and J lost 6 bases, with 14 bases between them. The CDR3 loop reads CATRGEGTAEAFF. The CDR3 nucleotides read TGTGCCACCAGGGGGGAGGGTACGGCTGAAGCTTTCTTT.

Concerning this clone: Other DNA sequences in the same sample also yield this CDR3. The V call is TRBV28, the J call TRBJ2-7; possibly TRBD2 for D (6 bases). Germline lookup yields CDR1 MDHEN and CDR2 SYDVKM. The CDR3 length is 12 residues. The ends were cut back, 3 bases at V and 3 bases at J, with 6 bases in the middle. Here the CDR3 DNA reads TGTGCCAGCAGTTTCGGGAGCTACGAGCAGTACTTC. This gives the protein CASSFGSYEQYF.